The 28 T cell receptor beta chains below come from one sample, sequenced in a study of T-cell reconstitution after alpha-beta-depleted transplantation in children. For TCRbeta, the library was prepared with unique molecular identifiers. Via MiXCR, TCRdb re-called the PCR reads, giving one row per CDR3 protein. The sample consists of about 340,000 distinct CDR3 sequences, 15% to 20% of them appearing once. This sample comprised PBMCs, mostly from graft donor cells, obtained 360 days after TCRalphabeta/CD19-depleted stem cell transplant. These receptor sequences come from a male patient between 2 and 15 years old who had a stem cell transplant for acute lymphoblastic leukemia, so the T cells may come from the graft donor.

The chain has TRBV10-1 and TRBJ1-6, with TRBD1 as a possible D gene (5 bases). V shed 2 bases and J shed 4 bases, with 6 bases lying between them. Germline values: CDR1 WNHNN, CDR2 SYGVQD (reference sequence). There are 14 residues in the CDR3. CDR3 amino acids: CASSEDSYNSPLHF. Written as DNA, the CDR3 is TGCGCCAGCAGTGAGGACAGTTATAATTCACCCCTCCACTTT.

This clonotype was seen a handful of times. The CDR3, as DNA: TGCGCCAGCAGCTTGGCCCTTACCACTGGGGCCAACGTCCTGACTTTC. Its translation is CASSLALTTGANVLTF. V usage is TRBV5-1 and J usage is TRBJ2-6; D remains ambiguous. The germline V gene encodes CDR1 SGHRS and CDR2 YFSETQ. Trimming removed 0 bases at V and 2 bases at J, with 9 bases between. The CDR3 loop spans 16 amino acids.

The chain uses TRBV12-3 or TRBV12-4 and TRBJ2-1; D assignment may be TRBD1 or TRBD2 (7 bases each). The V and J ends lost 6 bases and 3 bases respectively, with 15 bases between them. The CDR3 runs 15 residues. CDR3 in DNA: TGTGCCAGCAGCCCTCAGGGGGGGGTCTACAATGAGCAGTTCTTC. Translation gives CASSPQGGVYNEQFF.

This clonotype has just a few counts. V and J are TRBV20-1 and TRBJ2-7, with TRBD1 matching 8 bases. The CDR3 length is 12 residues. Germline CDR1 and CDR2: DFQATT and SNEGSKA (reference sequence). V was clipped by 6 bases and J by 6 bases; unmatched bases: 7. DNA of the CDR3: TGCAGTGCCGGGACAGGTCCCGGCGAGCAGTACTTC. Protein product: CSAGTGPGEQYF.

In this sample, this clonotype turned up a few times. The V call is TRBV2, the J call TRBJ2-1; 9 bases are shared with TRBD1. Germline CDR1 is SNHLY and CDR2 is FYNNEI. Trimming took 7 bases from V and 5 from J; bases not matched to a gene: 12. The CDR3 is made up of 16 amino acids. In DNA, the CDR3 is TGTGCCAGCACCAGAGAGGGTGGGACAGGGAACAATGAGCAGTTCTTC. It specifies CASTREGGTGNNEQFF. Using reference TRBV2 and TRBJ2-1 for the parts outside the CDR3, the full variable domain is EPEVTQTPSHQVTQMGQEVILRCVPISNHLYFYWYRQILGQKVEFLVSFYNNEISEKSEIFDDQFSVERPDGSNFTLKIRSTKLEDSAMYFCASTREGGTGNNEQFFGPGTRLTVL.

In its sample, this clonotype was seen many times. This chain links TRBV29-1 with TRBJ2-2; maybe TRBD1 (5 bases). V lost 3 bases and J 4 bases, leaving 9 bases between the germline ends. Per germline, CDR1 SQVTM and CDR2 ANQGSEA. The CDR3 is made up of 13 amino acids. CDR3 amino acids: CSVDRVGTGELFF. The CDR3 DNA reads as TGCAGCGTTGACAGGGTGGGCACCGGGGAGCTGTTTTTT.

CDR3 amino acids: CASGHGPAAEAFF. DNA for the CDR3: TGTGCCAGCGGACACGGCCCGGCCGCTGAAGCTTTCTTT. The V gene is TRBV27, the J gene TRBJ1-1; a possible D gene is TRBD1 (5 bases). The CDR3 length is 13 residues. Germline assignment: CDR1 MNHEY and CDR2 SMNVEV (reference sequence). Trimming removed 8 bases from V and 6 bases from J, with 16 bases in between.

This clonotype was observed a few times. The rearrangement uses TRBV30 and TRBJ2-3, with TRBD1 matching 7 bases. V shed 2 bases and J 2 bases; nucleotides not matched to a gene: 7. The CDR3 covers 15 residues. CDR1 GTSNPN and CDR2 SVGIG come from the germline V gene (reference sequence). The CDR3 DNA reads as TGTGCCTGGAGTAGGTACGACAGGGCCACAGATACGCAGTATTTT. This sequence encodes CAWSRYDRATDTQYF.

The V and J genes are TRBV4-3 and TRBJ2-6; D is possibly TRBD2 (5 bases). The CDR3 is 17 amino acids. With 0 bases removed from V and 4 bases from J, the gap between germline ends came to 13 bases. Germline values: CDR1 LGHNA, CDR2 YSLEER. The CDR3 DNA reads as TGCGCCAGCAGCCAAGAAGCATACGGGGTCGGGGCCAACGTCCTGACTTTC. The encoded protein is CASSQEAYGVGANVLTF.

The rearrangement links TRBV15 to TRBJ2-3; 7 bases align to TRBD1. This CDR3 region has 16 residues. The V gene end was trimmed by 1 base and the J gene end by 2 bases; junction bases not matched to a gene: 6. CDR1 and CDR2 (germline): LNHNV, YYDKDF (reference sequence). In DNA, the CDR3 is TGTGCCACCAGCAGAGGAAACAGGGGATACACAGATACGCAGTATTTT. This sequence encodes CATSRGNRGYTDTQYF.

This rearrangement joins TRBV28 to TRBJ2-5; perhaps D is TRBD1 or TRBD2 (5 bases each). Germline V CDR1 and CDR2: MDHEN, SYDVKM. V lost 8 bases and J 2 bases, leaving 12 bases between the germline ends. This CDR3 spans 13 amino acids. The CDR3 sequence: CASDGAIQETQYF. The CDR3 nucleotides are TGTGCCAGCGACGGGGCTATACAAGAGACCCAGTACTTC.

There are a few counts of this clonotype. Here the CDR3 reads CSVSTAPEGGVEFSYEQYF. The CDR3 bases are TGCAGCGTTTCCACTGCCCCCGAAGGGGGGGTAGAGTTCTCCTACGAGCAGTACTTC. The chain recombines TRBV29-1 with TRBJ2-7; a possible D gene is TRBD2 (7 bases). Trimming took off 5 bases at V and 0 bases at J, with 29 bases between the two ends. Per the germline V gene, CDR1 is SQVTM and CDR2 is ANQGSEA. The CDR3 extends over 19 amino acids.

This chain joins TRBV10-3 and TRBJ2-2; D unclear. CDR3 size: 13 residues. Germline V gene lookup returns CDR1 ENHRY and CDR2 SYGVKD. The V end was cut by 8 bases, the J end by 4 bases, with 11 bases between. The CDR3 coding sequence is TGTGCCATCGCCCGAGATACCACCGGGGAGCTGTTTTTT. Translation: CAIARDTTGELFF.

The CDR3 bases are TGCGCCAGCAGCCAAGGGACAGACCAAGAGACCCAGTACTTC. This gives the protein CASSQGTDQETQYF. J is TRBJ2-5 and V is TRBV5-1; 7 nucleotides line up with TRBD1. The germline V gene has CDR1 SGHRS and CDR2 YFSETQ. After removal of 4 bases from V and 0 bases from J, the junction contained 3 bases not matched to a gene. The CDR3 loop spans 14 amino acids.

Remarks on this clonotype: Given the absence of the conserved phenylalanine or tryptophan at the CDR3 end, a read error is likely. The chain has TRBV12-3 or TRBV12-4 and TRBJ1-6; 7 nucleotides agree with TRBD1. The CDR3 covers 14 residues. Losses at the gene ends were 6 bases for V and 7 bases for J; bases not matched to a gene: 6. The CDR3 nucleotides read TGTGCCAGCAGCTCAGGGGACAGCAATTCACCCCTCCACTAT. It yields the protein CASSSGDSNSPLHY.

This clonotype has ten or more counts. V gene TRBV4-3 combines with J gene TRBJ2-1, with D unclear. Trimming took 8 bases from V and 4 from J, leaving 6 bases between them. CDR1 and CDR2 (germline): LGHNA, YSLEER. This CDR3 spans 11 amino acids. CDR3 nucleotides: TGCGCCAGCGGCCGTTACAATGAGCAGTTCTTC. Translating gives CASGRYNEQFF.

This chain links TRBV10-1 with TRBJ2-1; 10 nucleotides align to TRBD2. The CDR3 covers 17 residues. Germline V gene lookup returns CDR1 WNHNN and CDR2 SYGVQD (reference sequence). V lost 3 bases, J lost 0 bases, and 5 bases stayed unmatched. CDR3 in DNA: TGCGCCAGCAGTGAAAGTAGCGGGAGGCACTCCTACAATGAGCAGTTCTTC. This encodes CASSESSGRHSYNEQFF.

The chain combines TRBV5-1 with TRBJ1-1, with a possible D match to TRBD1 (6 bases). Germline-derived CDR1 and CDR2 are SGHRS and YFSETQ. This CDR3 spans 14 amino acids. V shed 2 bases and J shed 9 bases, with 17 bases lying between them. The CDR3: CASSLQGTESKAFF. Here the CDR3 DNA reads TGCGCCAGCAGCTTACAGGGTACGGAAAGCAAAGCTTTCTTT.

The rearrangement uses TRBV28 and TRBJ2-5; 7 bases fit TRBD1. V dropped 6 bases and J dropped 0; count of bases not matched to a gene: 10. This CDR3 region has 16 residues. Germline V CDR1 and CDR2: MDHEN, SYDVKM. The CDR3 DNA sequence: TGTGCCAGCAGCCCATCCGGGACAGTATACCAAGAGACCCAGTACTTC. Translated: CASSPSGTVYQETQYF.

The chain has TRBV4-1 and TRBJ2-7; D remains ambiguous. This CDR3 spans 16 amino acids. Germline V gene data show CDR1 as MGHRA and CDR2 as YSYEKL. Trimming pared 0 bases from V and 3 bases from J, leaving 15 bases between. DNA of the CDR3: TGCGCCAGCAGCCAAGAAAGTCGCAGTCTCTACTACGAGCAGTACTTC. Translated: CASSQESRSLYYEQYF.

This clonotype was counted a few times. The chain employs TRBV20-1 and TRBJ2-3; 10 bases are a match to TRBD2. V lost 5 bases to trimming and J lost 8 bases; unmatched junction nucleotides: 10. CDR3 length equals 14 residues. Germline values: CDR1 DFQATT, CDR2 SNEGSKA (reference sequence). DNA for the CDR3: TGCAGTGCTGTCGTGATAGCGGGAGGAGGTACGCAGTATTTT. It specifies CSAVVIAGGGTQYF.

This clonotype came up a few times. V gene TRBV5-1 combines with J gene TRBJ1-1, with a weak D call TRBD1 (6 bases). This CDR3 is 17 amino acids long. The germline CDR1 and CDR2 sequences are SGHRS and YFSETQ. V lost 6 bases and J 3 bases, leaving 24 bases between the germline ends. Written as DNA, the CDR3 is TGCGCCAGCAAAATATGGGCGGGGGCGCGTGTATACACTGAAGCTTTCTTT. Translated: CASKIWAGARVYTEAFF.

This sequence joins TRBV5-1 and TRBJ2-1, with D perhaps assigned TRBD1 or TRBD2 (7 bases each). This CDR3 contains 14 residues. In germline, CDR1 is SGHRS, CDR2 YFSETQ. V shed 3 bases and J shed 4 bases, with 11 bases lying between them. The CDR3 sequence is CASSSGGVYNEQFF. The CDR3 coding sequence is TGCGCCAGCAGCTCAGGGGGGGTTTACAATGAGCAGTTCTTC.

The sample holds a few counts of this clonotype. The chain joins TRBV4-3 to TRBJ2-5; a possible D gene is TRBD2 (6 bases). This CDR3 spans 15 amino acids. V dropped 4 bases and J dropped 2 bases, with 14 bases sitting between them. The germline CDR1 and CDR2 sequences are LGHNA and YSLEER. CDR3 amino acids: CASSPSHGGQETQYF. The CDR3 nucleotides read TGCGCCAGCAGCCCCTCCCACGGAGGGCAAGAGACCCAGTACTTC.

The gene calls are TRBV20-1 and TRBJ2-5, with no clear D. Trimming removed 4 bases from V and 4 bases from J, with 13 bases in between. Germline CDR1 and CDR2: DFQATT and SNEGSKA (reference sequence). The CDR3 totals 13 residues. The CDR3, as DNA: TGCAGTGCTACCGGGCCTCCGGGAGAGACCCAGTACTTC. It is translated as CSATGPPGETQYF.

V usage is TRBV5-1 and J usage is TRBJ1-1; weak D call: TRBD1 (6 bases). The CDR3 contains 16 residues. Germline V gene sequence: CDR1 SGHRS, CDR2 YFSETQ. V shed 4 bases and J shed 2 bases, with 18 bases lying between them. CDR3 residues: CASSQNRASGNTEAFF. In DNA, the CDR3 is TGCGCCAGCAGCCAAAACAGGGCCTCGGGAAACACTGAAGCTTTCTTT.

This clonotype was picked up many times. This chain joins TRBV28 and TRBJ2-7; 8 bases map to TRBD1. Germline V gene sequence: CDR1 MDHEN, CDR2 SYDVKM. This CDR3 spans 13 amino acids. The V segment lost 5 bases and the J segment 6 bases; nucleotides outside the gene matches: 6. Written as DNA, the CDR3 is TGTGCCAGCAGTGGACTGGACAGGGCCGAGCAGTACTTC. Protein product: CASSGLDRAEQYF.

The sample holds many counts of this clonotype. V gene TRBV9 combines with J gene TRBJ1-4; D is undetermined. V shed 3 bases and J shed 0 bases, with 6 bases lying between them. Germline CDR1 is SGDLS and CDR2 is YYNGEE. The CDR3 totals 14 residues. CDR3 in DNA: TGTGCCAGCAGCGCCATTGCAACTAATGAAAAACTGTTTTTT. It codes for CASSAIATNEKLFF. The full variable domain, rest sourced from reference TRBV9 and TRBJ1-4, is DSGVTQTPKHLITATGQRVTLRCSPRSGDLSVYWYQQSLDQGLQFLIQYYNGEERAKGNILERFSAQQFPDLHSELNLSSLELGDSALYFCASSAIATNEKLFFGSGTQLSVL.